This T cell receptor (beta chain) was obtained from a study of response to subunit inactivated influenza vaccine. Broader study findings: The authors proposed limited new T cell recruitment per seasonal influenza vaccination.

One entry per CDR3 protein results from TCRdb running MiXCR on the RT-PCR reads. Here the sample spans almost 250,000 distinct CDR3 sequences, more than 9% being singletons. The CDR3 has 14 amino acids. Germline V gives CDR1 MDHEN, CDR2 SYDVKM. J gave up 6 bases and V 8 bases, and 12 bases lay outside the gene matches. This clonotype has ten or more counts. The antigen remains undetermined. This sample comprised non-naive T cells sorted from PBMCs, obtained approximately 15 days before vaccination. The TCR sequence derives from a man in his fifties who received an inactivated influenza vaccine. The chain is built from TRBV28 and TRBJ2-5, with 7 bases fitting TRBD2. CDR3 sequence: CASGYGGSRQTQYF. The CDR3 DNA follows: TGTGCCAGCGGCTATGGCGGGAGTAGACAGACCCAGTACTTC. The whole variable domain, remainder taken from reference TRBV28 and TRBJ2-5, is DVKVTQSSRYLVKRTGEKVFLECVQDMDHENMFWYRQDPGLGLRLIYFSYDVKMKEKGDIPEGYSVSREKKERFSLILESASTNQTSMYLCASGYGGSRQTQYFGPGTRLLVL.